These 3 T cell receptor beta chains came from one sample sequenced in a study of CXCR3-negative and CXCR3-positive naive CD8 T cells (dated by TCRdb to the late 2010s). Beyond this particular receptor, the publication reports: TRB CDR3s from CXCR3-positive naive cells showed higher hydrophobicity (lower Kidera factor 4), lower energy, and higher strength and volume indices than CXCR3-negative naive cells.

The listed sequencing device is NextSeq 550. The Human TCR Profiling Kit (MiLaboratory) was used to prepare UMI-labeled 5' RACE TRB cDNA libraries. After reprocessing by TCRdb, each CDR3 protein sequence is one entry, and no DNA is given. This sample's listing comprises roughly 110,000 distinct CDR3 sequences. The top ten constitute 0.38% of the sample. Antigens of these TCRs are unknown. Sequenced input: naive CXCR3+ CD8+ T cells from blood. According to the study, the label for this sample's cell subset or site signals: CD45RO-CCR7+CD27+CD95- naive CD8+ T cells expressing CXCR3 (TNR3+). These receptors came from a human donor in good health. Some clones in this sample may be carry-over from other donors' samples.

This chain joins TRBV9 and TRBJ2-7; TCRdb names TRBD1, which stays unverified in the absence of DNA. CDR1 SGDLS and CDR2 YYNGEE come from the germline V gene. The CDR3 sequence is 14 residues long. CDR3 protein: CASSSGPGPYEQYF.

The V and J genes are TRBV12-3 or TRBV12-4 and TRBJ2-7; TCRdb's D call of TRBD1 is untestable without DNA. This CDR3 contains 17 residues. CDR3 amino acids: CASSPLSGGLFGDEQYF.

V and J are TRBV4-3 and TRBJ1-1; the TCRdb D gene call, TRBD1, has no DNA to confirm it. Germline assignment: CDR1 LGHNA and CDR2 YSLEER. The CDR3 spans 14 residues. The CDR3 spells CASSHSGGNTEAFF.